This T cell receptor (beta chain) was identified during a study of cytomegalovirus exposure and HLA in healthy donors. The data were produced by immunoSEQ multiplex PCR, yet TCRdb's version contains in-frame clones alone and is incomplete. The sample yields 150,000 or so clones, 89% seen once. The sample comprised PBMCs. This receptor was obtained from a young woman in good health and CMV-seropositive.

DNA for the CDR3: TGTGCCAGCAGTTTATATCAGTATGAAAAACTGTTTTTT. It codes for CASSLYQYEKLFF. This chain uses TRBV27 with TRBJ1-4; D is ambiguous. V gave up 1 base and J gave up 6 bases, with 6 bases separating them. Germline-derived CDR1 and CDR2 are MNHEY and SMNVEV (reference sequence). The CDR3 runs 13 residues.